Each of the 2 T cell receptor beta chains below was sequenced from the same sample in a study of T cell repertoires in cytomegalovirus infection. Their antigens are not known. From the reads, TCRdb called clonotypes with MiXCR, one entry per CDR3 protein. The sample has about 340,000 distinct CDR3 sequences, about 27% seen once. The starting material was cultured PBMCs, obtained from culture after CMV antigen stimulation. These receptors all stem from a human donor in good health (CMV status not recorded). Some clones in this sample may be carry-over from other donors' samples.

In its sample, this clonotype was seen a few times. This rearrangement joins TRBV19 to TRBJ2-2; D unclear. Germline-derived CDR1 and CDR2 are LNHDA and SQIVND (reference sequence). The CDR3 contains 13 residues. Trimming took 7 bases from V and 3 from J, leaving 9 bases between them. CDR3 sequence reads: CASTPDYTGELFF. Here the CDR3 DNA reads TGTGCCAGTACCCCAGACTACACCGGGGAGCTGTTTTTT.

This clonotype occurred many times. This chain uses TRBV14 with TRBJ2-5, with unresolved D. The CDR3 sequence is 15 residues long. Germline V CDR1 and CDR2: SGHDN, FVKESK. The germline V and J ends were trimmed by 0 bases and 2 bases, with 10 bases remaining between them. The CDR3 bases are TGTGCCAGCAGCCAAGACGGTTATGGGCAAGAGACCCAGTACTTC. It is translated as CASSQDGYGQETQYF.